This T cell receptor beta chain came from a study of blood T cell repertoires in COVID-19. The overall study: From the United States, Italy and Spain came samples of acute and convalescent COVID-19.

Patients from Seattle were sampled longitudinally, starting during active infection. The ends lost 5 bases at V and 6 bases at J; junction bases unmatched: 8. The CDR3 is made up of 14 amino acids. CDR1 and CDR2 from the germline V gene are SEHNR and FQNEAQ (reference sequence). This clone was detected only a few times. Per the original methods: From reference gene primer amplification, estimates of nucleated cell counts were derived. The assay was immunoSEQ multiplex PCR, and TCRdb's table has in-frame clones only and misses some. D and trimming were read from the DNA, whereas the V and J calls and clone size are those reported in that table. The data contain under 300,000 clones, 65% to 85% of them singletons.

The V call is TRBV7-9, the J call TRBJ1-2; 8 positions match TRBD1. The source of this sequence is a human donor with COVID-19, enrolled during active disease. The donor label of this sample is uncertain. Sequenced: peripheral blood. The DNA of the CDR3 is TGTGCCAGCAGCGAGGGCGGACAGGGTCATGGCTACACCTTC. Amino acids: CASSEGGQGHGYTF.